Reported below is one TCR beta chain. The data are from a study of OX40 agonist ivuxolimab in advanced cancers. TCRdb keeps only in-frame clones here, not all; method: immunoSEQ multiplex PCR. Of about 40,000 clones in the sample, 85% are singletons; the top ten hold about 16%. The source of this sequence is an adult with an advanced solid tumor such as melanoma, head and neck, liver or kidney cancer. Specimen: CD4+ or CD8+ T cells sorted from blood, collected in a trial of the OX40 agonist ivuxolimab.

CDR3 sequence: CATSNHRGGNTDTQYF. In nucleotides, the CDR3 is TGTGCCACCAGCAACCACAGGGGGGGAAACACAGATACGCAGTATTTT. The chain links TRBV15 to TRBJ2-3; tentatively, D is TRBD1 (8 bases). This CDR3 is 16 amino acids long. The germline V and J ends were trimmed by 4 bases and 2 bases, with 16 bases remaining between them. CDR1 is LNHNV and CDR2 is YYDKDF in the germline V gene (reference sequence).